The 15 T cell receptor beta chains given below trace back to one sample, sequenced in a study of breast tumors, draining lymph nodes, adjacent tissues. A single record per CDR3 protein comes from TCRdb applying MiXCR to the multiplex PCR reads. The data contain 5,000 to 7,500 distinct CDR3 sequences, around two fifths of them singletons. Sequencing was done on a sample of tumor-adjacent breast tissue. The receptors shown here come from a female donor with breast cancer. Some clones in this sample may be carry-over from other donors' samples.

This clonotype appeared many times. The chain is built from TRBV5-4 and TRBJ1-2, with D perhaps matching TRBD1 (6 bases). The germline V gene has CDR1 SGHNT and CDR2 YYREEE (reference sequence). The CDR3 extends over 15 amino acids. The ends were cut back, 0 bases at V and 3 bases at J, with 12 bases in the middle. CDR3 protein: CASSLDPGADYGYTF. CDR3 in DNA: TGTGCCAGCAGCTTGGATCCAGGGGCCGACTATGGCTACACCTTC. The variable domain in full, completed from reference TRBV5-4 and TRBJ1-2, reads ETGVTQSPTHLIKTRGQQVTLRCSSQSGHNTVSWYQQALGQGPQFIFQYYREEENGRGNFPPRFSGLQFPNYSSELNVNALELDDSALYLCASSLDPGADYGYTFGSGTRLTVV.

By its share, this clonotype is medium-sized. The chain links TRBV20-1 to TRBJ2-1, with 8 bases matching TRBD2. CDR3 size: 14 residues. Germline CDR1 and CDR2: DFQATT and SNEGSKA (reference sequence). Trimming cost V 6 bases and J 7 bases; bases outside gene matches: 11. DNA for the CDR3: TGCAGTGCCACGGGACTAGTGAGCGGAAATGAGCAGTTCTTC. This encodes CSATGLVSGNEQFF.

This clonotype was detected ten times or more. The gene calls are TRBV15 and TRBJ2-1, with TRBD2 matching over 14 bases. This CDR3 has 14 residues. After removal of 3 bases from V and 15 bases from J, the junction contained 7 bases not matched to a gene. Germline values: CDR1 LNHNV, CDR2 YYDKDF (reference sequence). CDR3: CATSSGGTSGSRFF. DNA for the CDR3: TGTGCCACCAGCAGTGGGGGGACTAGCGGGAGTCGGTTCTTC.

To note about this clonotype: A much larger clone differs from this one at a single base, so this may be a read error. This chain connects TRBV18 to TRBJ2-7; 14 nucleotides align to TRBD2. The CDR3 consists of 16 residues. From germline, CDR1 is KGHSH and CDR2 LQKENI. Trimming removed 3 bases from V and 9 bases from J; junction bases left unmatched: 10. As DNA, the CDR3 is TGTGCCAGCTCACCCGGACTAGCGGGAGGTATGGACGGGCAGTACTTC. This encodes CASSPGLAGGMDGQYF.

As concerns this clonotype: With a much larger clone just one base away, this may be a read error. V gene TRBV20-1 combines with J gene TRBJ1-1; 9 bases match TRBD1. This CDR3 comprises 15 residues. Germline CDR1 DFQATT, CDR2 SNEGSKA (reference sequence). The DNA of the CDR3 is TGCAGTACTAGAGATTTGGACAGGGGGAACACTGAAGCTTTCTTT. It is translated as CSTRDLDRGNTEAFF.

Points on this clonotype: A junction end diverges from the germline sequence, so it may reflect a read error. The chain joins TRBV4-2 to TRBJ2-3, with 7 nucleotides matching TRBD1. The germline V gene has CDR1 LGHNA and CDR2 YNFKEQ. There are 15 residues in the CDR3. As DNA, the CDR3 is TGTGCTAGCAGCCAAACGGGACAGAGCACAGATACGCAGTATTTT. Translating gives CASSQTGQSTDTQYF.

At least ten counts were recorded for this clonotype. This sequence joins TRBV6-2 or TRBV6-3 and TRBJ1-5, with D unresolved. Per germline, CDR1 MNHEY and CDR2 SVGEGT. This CDR3 spans 13 amino acids. V shed 0 bases and J shed 9 bases, with 9 bases lying between them. The CDR3 DNA reads as TGTGCCAGCAGTTACTCCTCTGTGGGGCCCCAGCATTTT. Protein sequence: CASSYSSVGPQHF.

This CDR3 is CSARDLALSTDTQYF. Written as DNA, the CDR3 is TGCAGTGCTAGAGACTTAGCGCTTAGCACAGATACGCAGTATTTT. The gene calls are TRBV20-1 and TRBJ2-3, with a weak D call TRBD2 (5 bases). The germline V gene has CDR1 DFQATT and CDR2 SNEGSKA (reference sequence). This CDR3 region has 15 residues. Trimming shortened V by 0 bases and J by 0 bases, and 10 bases separated the two germline ends.

This clonotype was counted many times. The gene calls are TRBV11-2 and TRBJ2-3; no definite D call. CDR1 and CDR2 (germline): SGHAT, FQNNGV. V was trimmed by 3 bases and J by 1 base, leaving 8 bases between them. The CDR3 extends over 14 amino acids. The DNA of the CDR3 is TGTGCCAGCAGCTTCGACGGGCGCACAGATACGCAGTATTTT. Residues: CASSFDGRTDTQYF.

By share, this clonotype ranks as medium-sized. The chain employs TRBV6-5 and TRBJ2-7; the match to TRBD2 covers 11 bases. The CDR3 length is 14 residues. Trimming removed 6 bases from V and 6 bases from J; junction bases left unmatched: 7. Germline-derived CDR1 and CDR2 are MNHEY and SVGAGI. The CDR3 spells CASRSSGLAGEQYF. The DNA for the CDR3 is TGTGCCAGCAGGAGCTCAGGACTAGCGGGCGAGCAGTACTTC.

The rearrangement uses TRBV9 and TRBJ2-1; D not certain. From germline, CDR1 is SGDLS and CDR2 YYNGEE. The V end was cut by 4 bases, the J end by 5 bases, with 7 bases between. The CDR3 runs 12 residues. The CDR3 is CASSFSNNEQFF. CDR3 in DNA: TGTGCCAGCAGCTTTAGTAACAATGAGCAGTTCTTC.

This chain links TRBV20-1 with TRBJ2-7, with a tentative D call TRBD1 (6 bases). The CDR3 is 12 residues long. Germline assignment: CDR1 DFQATT and CDR2 SNEGSKA (reference sequence). V lost 3 bases and J 5 bases, leaving 11 bases between the germline ends. CDR3 in amino acids: CSASSQGHEQYF. Here the CDR3 DNA reads TGCAGTGCTAGCTCTCAGGGGCACGAGCAGTACTTC.

To note about this clonotype: The junction differs from germline at one of its ends, possibly a read error. The J gene is TRBJ2-7, the V gene TRBV10-1; 7 bases agree with TRBD1. CDR1 WNHNN and CDR2 SYGVQD come from the germline V gene (reference sequence). The CDR3 runs 14 residues. This CDR3 is CASTRGTVSHEQYF. In DNA, the CDR3 is TGCGCCAGCACCAGGGGGACAGTCTCCCACGAGCAGTACTTC.

In its sample, this clonotype was seen many times. The gene calls are TRBV19 and TRBJ2-7, with TRBD2 as a possible D gene (5 bases). CDR1 and CDR2 (germline): LNHDA, SQIVND (reference sequence). Trimming shortened V by 1 base and J by 1 base, and 8 bases separated the two germline ends. The CDR3 runs to 14 residues. The CDR3 loop is CASSIGGGSYEQYF. In DNA, the CDR3 is TGTGCCAGTAGTATAGGAGGCGGGTCCTACGAGCAGTACTTC.

In this sample, this clonotype turned up a few times. The chain recombines TRBV5-1 with TRBJ2-7; D is uncertain. Trimming pared 0 bases from V and 4 bases from J, leaving 5 bases between. Germline CDR1 SGHRS, CDR2 YFSETQ. The CDR3 consists of 12 residues. The CDR3 DNA reads as TGCGCCAGCAGCTTGGTAGGATACGAGCAGTACTTC. Protein sequence: CASSLVGYEQYF.